The 21 T cell receptor beta chains below were found in one sample sequenced in a study of T cells in women clearing cervical HPV infection. TCRdb keeps only in-frame clones here, not all; method: immunoSEQ multiplex PCR. The repertoire table contains tens of thousands of clones. What was sequenced was blood buffy coat. All receptors derive from a woman between 18 and 75 years old with a cervical HPV16 infection that either progressed to CIN3+ or cleared (not recorded which).

To note about this clone: The read halts 3 residues ahead of the CDR3 end, with the missing end drawn from the germline J gene. The chain couples TRBV19 to TRBJ1-6, with 7 bases matching TRBD1. This CDR3 comprises 13 residues. Germline loops: CDR1 LNHDA, CDR2 SQIVND (reference sequence). V gave up 9 bases and J gave up 3 bases; unmatched junction bases: 2. The CDR3 reads CASGTDYNSPLHF. The covered CDR3 bases are TGTGCCAGCGGGACAGACTATAATTCACCC.

As to this clone: The read is 3 residues too short to cover the CDR3 end, so that end is filled in from the germline J gene. The rearrangement links TRBV18 to TRBJ2-5, with TRBD1 matching 8 bases. This CDR3 spans 14 amino acids. The V and J ends lost 4 bases and 2 bases, in that order; junction bases with no gene match: 3. Per the germline V gene, CDR1 is KGHSH and CDR2 is LQKENI. CDR3 sequence reads: CASSRQGSQETQYF. CDR3 DNA, as far as it was read: TGTGCCAGCTCACGACAGGGGTCTCAAGAGACC.

On this clone: Coverage ceases 3 residues before the CDR3 finishes, and the germline J gene fills in the end. This rearrangement joins TRBV30 to TRBJ2-2, with 11 bases that match TRBD1. This CDR3 has 15 amino acids. Germline V CDR1 and CDR2: GTSNPN, SVGIG (reference sequence). Partial CDR3 DNA: TGTGCCTGGAGTACTGGGACAGGGGGTCGTGAAAAG. Residues: CAWSTGTGGREK. The whole CDR3 protein is CAWSTGTGGREKLFF.

Regarding this clone: The read ends 3 residues early relative to the CDR3; the germline J gene fills the gap. The V call is TRBV7-2, the J call TRBJ2-7; 7 bases are a match to TRBD1. Unmatched junction bases numbered 4, after V lost 0 bases and J lost 2 bases. Germline lookup yields CDR1 SGHTA and CDR2 FQGNSA. CDR3 length equals 15 residues. This chain's CDR3 is CASSLAGTETYEQYF. The CDR3 bases that were read are TGTGCCAGCAGCTTAGCCGGGACAGAAACCTACGAG.

With regard to this clone: The sequence runs out 3 residues before the end of the CDR3; the remainder is reconstructed from the germline J gene. The genes are TRBV20-1 and TRBJ1-2; possible D gene TRBD1, 5 bases. CDR1 and CDR2 from the germline V gene are DFQATT and SNEGSKA (reference sequence). The CDR3 is 15 residues long. V lost 0 bases and J lost 4, with 15 bases in between. The CDR3 protein is CSARDSDRGIYGYTF. The covered CDR3 bases are TGCAGTGCTAGAGATTCCGACCGGGGGATCTATGGC.

Regarding this clone: The read falls 3 residues short of the CDR3 end, and the missing part is taken from the germline J gene. This sequence joins TRBV10-3 and TRBJ2-1; perhaps TRBD2 as D (5 bases). This CDR3 is built from 15 residues. The germline V gene encodes CDR1 ENHRY and CDR2 SYGVKD. Trimming removed 6 bases from V and 2 bases from J, with 14 bases in between. The part of the CDR3 DNA that was read is TGTGCCATCAGCGCCGCGGGCCGCACCTACAATGAG. Protein product: CAISAAGRTYNE. In full, the CDR3 reads CAISAAGRTYNEQFF.

About this clone: From the germline J gene comes the end of the CDR3, since the read stops 3 residues before it. The chain joins TRBV5-1 to TRBJ2-7; 10 bases are shared with TRBD2. The V segment lost 3 bases and the J segment 2 bases; nucleotides outside the gene matches: 8. The germline V gene encodes CDR1 SGHRS and CDR2 YFSETQ. The CDR3 runs to 16 residues. CDR3 loop: CASSSSSGSLTYEQYF. CDR3 DNA, as far as it was read: TGCGCCAGCAGCTCTTCTAGCGGGAGCCTAACCTACGAG.

Points on this clone: The read ends 3 residues shy of where the CDR3 ends; the end is completed using the germline J gene. The chain carries TRBV5-1 and TRBJ1-4; D remains ambiguous. V dropped 4 bases and J dropped 6 bases, with 13 bases sitting between them. This CDR3 region has 14 residues. Germline CDR1 is SGHRS and CDR2 is YFSETQ. CDR3 bases read: TGCGCCAGCAGCCCCTCGAGCCTGGATGAAAAA. Translation gives CASSPSSLDEK. The CDR3 in its entirety is CASSPSSLDEKLFF.

As concerns this clone: The read terminates 3 residues ahead of where the CDR3 ends, so the germline J gene completes it. The rearrangement links TRBV2 to TRBJ1-4; D unresolved. The V gene's germline CDR1 is SNHLY and CDR2 FYNNEI. Trimming left V 0 bases short and J 0 bases short, with 5 bases between. The CDR3 extends over 15 amino acids. CDR3 bases read: TGTGCCAGCAGTGAAGCTTTCGCAACTAATGAAAAA. Translated: CASSEAFATNEK. In full, the CDR3 is CASSEAFATNEKLFF.

With regard to this clone: The read ends 3 residues early relative to the CDR3; the germline J gene fills the gap. J is TRBJ2-7 and V is TRBV7-2; a possible D gene is TRBD1 (6 bases). Trimming left V 4 bases short and J 3 bases short, with 10 bases between. Looked up from germline, CDR1 is SGHTA and CDR2 is FQGNSA. The CDR3 contains 13 residues. The DNA read from the CDR3 is TGTGCCAGCAGCTCGACAGGTATCTACGAG. Translated: CASSSTGIYE. From start to end, the CDR3 is CASSSTGIYEQYF. Filled out from reference TRBV7-2 and TRBJ2-7, the complete variable domain reads GAGVSQSPSNKVTEKGKDVELRCDPISGHTALYWYRQSLGQGLEFLIYFQGNSAPDKSGLPSDRFSAERTGGSVSTLTIQRTQQEDSAVYLCASSSTGIYEQYFGPGTRLTVT.

Comment on this clone: The read ends 3 residues shy of where the CDR3 ends; the end is completed using the germline J gene. The chain links TRBV30 to TRBJ2-7; D possibly corresponds to TRBD2 (5 bases). The CDR3 length is 13 residues. Between the trimmed V and J ends, which lost 0 bases and 3 bases, there was a span of 9 bases. Germline V gene lookup returns CDR1 GTSNPN and CDR2 SVGIG (reference sequence). The CDR3 sequence: CAWSVGRGYEQYF. The sequenced CDR3 bases are TGTGCCTGGAGTGTCGGTCGGGGCTACGAG.

Remarks on this clone: The read halts 3 residues ahead of the CDR3 end, with the missing end drawn from the germline J gene. The chain uses TRBV6-2 or TRBV6-3 and TRBJ2-5; D possibly matches TRBD1 or TRBD2 (5 bases each). The germline CDR1 and CDR2 sequences are MNHEY and SVGEGT. The CDR3 is made up of 16 amino acids. Trimming removed 6 bases from V and 3 bases from J, with 20 bases in between. The sequenced CDR3 bases are TGTGCCAGCAGCGAACACGAGGGGTACTTTGAAGAGACC. Translation gives CASSEHEGYFEET. The whole CDR3 reads CASSEHEGYFEETQYF.

As regards this clone: The CDR3 end falls 3 residues outside the read, so it is completed with the germline J gene. This sequence joins TRBV19 and TRBJ2-6, with D tentatively TRBD1 (5 bases). The CDR3 has 18 residues. CDR1 LNHDA and CDR2 SQIVND come from the germline V gene (reference sequence). V lost 0 bases, J lost 2 bases, and 14 bases lay in between. The CDR3 DNA, read in part, is TGTGCCAGTAGTATAGAAATTTCAGGGTTCCCTGGGGCCAACGTC. As protein: CASSIEISGFPGANV. The full CDR3 sequence reads CASSIEISGFPGANVLTF. Drawing the rest from reference TRBV19 and TRBJ2-6, the complete variable domain is DGGITQSPKYLFRKEGQNVTLSCEQNLNHDAMYWYRQDPGQGLRLIYYSQIVNDFQKGDIAEGYSVSREKKESFPLTVTSAQKNPTAFYLCASSIEISGFPGANVLTFGAGSRLTVL.

Details on this clone: The read ends 3 residues shy of where the CDR3 ends; the end is completed using the germline J gene. The chain is built from TRBV19 and TRBJ1-4; D may be TRBD1 (6 bases). Trimming pared 5 bases from V and 4 bases from J, leaving 17 bases between. Germline CDR1 LNHDA, CDR2 SQIVND (reference sequence). This CDR3 contains 16 residues. The CDR3 protein is CASSLKGGQVNEKLFF. CDR3 bases read: TGTGCCAGTAGTCTCAAGGGGGGGCAGGTTAATGAAAAA.

Details on this clone: With the read ending 3 residues before the CDR3 end, the germline J gene is used to fill in that end. The V call is TRBV7-2, the J call TRBJ1-1; 7 bases map to TRBD1. V gave up 5 bases and J gave up 1 base; unmatched junction bases: 1. CDR3 length equals 13 residues. Looked up from germline, CDR1 is SGHTA and CDR2 is FQGNSA. The covered CDR3 bases are TGTGCCAGCAGCCGGGACAGGAACACTGAA. Its translation: CASSRDRNTE. In full, the CDR3 reads CASSRDRNTEAFF.

Concerning this clone itself: Coverage ceases 3 residues before the CDR3 finishes, and the germline J gene fills in the end. The chain joins TRBV6-2 or TRBV6-3 to TRBJ2-5; the D is unclear. This CDR3 is 14 amino acids long. Germline V gene sequence: CDR1 MNHEY, CDR2 SVGEGT. V lost 6 bases and J 1 base, leaving 12 bases between the germline ends. CDR3 DNA (partial): TGTGCCAGCAGCCGCGAAATCCTCCAAGAGACC. This gives the protein CASSREILQET. Given in full, the CDR3 is CASSREILQETQYF.

A word on this clone: The CDR3 end is not reached by the read, which stops 3 residues before it; the germline J gene fills it in. The chain is built from TRBV30 and TRBJ1-6; 7 nucleotides line up with TRBD1. The CDR3 has 13 residues. V lost 0 bases, J lost 8 bases, and 1 base stayed unmatched. Germline V gene data show CDR1 as GTSNPN and CDR2 as SVGIG (reference sequence). This CDR3 reads CAWSVDRDSPLHF. The DNA read from the CDR3 is TGTGCCTGGAGTGTAGACAGGGATTCACCC.

A note on this clone: The observed sequence ends 3 residues before the CDR3 terminus, with the missing tail filled in from the germline J gene. The chain joins TRBV19 to TRBJ2-6; 9 bases are shared with TRBD1. In germline, CDR1 is LNHDA, CDR2 SQIVND (reference sequence). After removal of 7 bases from V and 1 base from J, the junction contained 5 bases not matched to a gene. This CDR3 comprises 16 residues. CDR3 sequence reads: CASKGTGLSGANVLTF. The part of the CDR3 DNA that was read is TGTGCCAGTAAAGGGACAGGGTTGTCTGGGGCCAACGTC.

Details on this clone: The read halts 3 residues ahead of the CDR3 end, with the missing end drawn from the germline J gene. This rearrangement joins TRBV5-1 to TRBJ2-5; 10 bases are a match to TRBD2. The V segment lost 4 bases and the J segment 3 bases; nucleotides outside the gene matches: 6. The CDR3 sequence is 15 residues long. The germline V gene encodes CDR1 SGHRS and CDR2 YFSETQ. CDR3 DNA (partial): TGCGCCAGCAGCACCGCCGGGACTAGCGAAGAGACC. This codes for CASSTAGTSEET. The full CDR3 is CASSTAGTSEETQYF.

About this clone itself: One end of the junction is discordant with germline, which a read error may explain. The DNA read from the CDR3 is TGTGCTAGCAGCCTCGGACAGGGCATCTCCTACGAG. Its protein is CASSLGQGISYE. From start to end, the CDR3 is CASSLGQGISYEQYF. The rearrangement links TRBV7-7 to TRBJ2-7, with TRBD1 matching over 8 bases. The read stops 3 residues short of the end of the CDR3; the missing end is completed from the germline J gene. CDR3 length: 15 residues. Germline CDR1 SSHAT, CDR2 FNYEAQ (reference sequence).

About this clone: The read gets to within 3 residues of the CDR3 end, and the germline J gene fills in the rest. This chain joins TRBV2 and TRBJ2-5, with D perhaps TRBD2 (5 bases). This CDR3 has 13 residues. In germline, CDR1 is SNHLY, CDR2 FYNNEI. The germline V and J ends were trimmed by 4 bases and 7 bases, with 13 bases remaining between them. CDR3 DNA, as far as it was read: TGTGCCAGCAGTGTTCTGAGAGAGGGGACC. This codes for CASSVLREGT. The CDR3 as a whole reads CASSVLREGTQYF.